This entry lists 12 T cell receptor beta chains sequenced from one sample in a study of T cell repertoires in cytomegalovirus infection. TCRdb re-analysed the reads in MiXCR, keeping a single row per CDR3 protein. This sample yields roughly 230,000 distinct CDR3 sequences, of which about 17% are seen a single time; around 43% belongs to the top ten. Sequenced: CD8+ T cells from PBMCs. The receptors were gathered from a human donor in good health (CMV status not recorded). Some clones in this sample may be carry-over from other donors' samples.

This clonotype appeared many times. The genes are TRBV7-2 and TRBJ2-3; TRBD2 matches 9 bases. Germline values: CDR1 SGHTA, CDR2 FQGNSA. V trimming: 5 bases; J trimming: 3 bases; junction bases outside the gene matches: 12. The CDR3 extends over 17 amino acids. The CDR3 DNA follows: TGTGCCAGCAGCCCCTCCCGAGCGGGGGGAGTTACAGATACGCAGTATTTT. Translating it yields CASSPSRAGGVTDTQYF.

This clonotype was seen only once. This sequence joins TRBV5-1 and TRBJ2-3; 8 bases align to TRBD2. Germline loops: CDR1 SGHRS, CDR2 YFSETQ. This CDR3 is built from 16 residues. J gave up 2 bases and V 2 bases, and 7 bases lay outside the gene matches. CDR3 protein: CASSFQAGADTDTQYF. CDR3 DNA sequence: TGCGCCAGCAGCTTTCAAGCGGGGGCCGACACAGATACGCAGTATTTT.

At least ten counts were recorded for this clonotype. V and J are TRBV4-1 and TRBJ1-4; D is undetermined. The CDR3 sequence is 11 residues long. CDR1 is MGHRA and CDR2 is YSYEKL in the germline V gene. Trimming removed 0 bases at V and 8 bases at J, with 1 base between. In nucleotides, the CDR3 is TGCGCCAGCAGCCAAGACGAAAAACTGTTTTTT. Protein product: CASSQDEKLFF.

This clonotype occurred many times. The DNA for the CDR3 is TGTGCCAGCAGCTTGTTCCCAACCGCTACTAGCGGGGTCAATGAGCAGTTCTTC. Translation gives CASSLFPTATSGVNEQFF. The rearrangement uses TRBV7-2 and TRBJ2-1; the match to TRBD2 covers 10 bases. J was trimmed by 6 bases and V by 3 bases; bases with no gene match: 14. Per the germline V gene, CDR1 is SGHTA and CDR2 is FQGNSA. This CDR3 contains 18 residues.

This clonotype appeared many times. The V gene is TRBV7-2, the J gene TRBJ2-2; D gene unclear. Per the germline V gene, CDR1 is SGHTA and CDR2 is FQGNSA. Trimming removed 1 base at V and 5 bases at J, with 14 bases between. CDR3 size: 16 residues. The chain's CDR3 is CASSLELASETGELFF. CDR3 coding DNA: TGTGCCAGCAGCTTAGAGCTGGCCTCGGAGACCGGGGAGCTGTTTTTT.

CDR3 sequence: CASSLAGQGTEAFF. CDR3 sequence (DNA): TGTGCCAGCAGTTTAGCGGGACAGGGTACTGAAGCTTTCTTT. The V call is TRBV12-3 or TRBV12-4, the J call TRBJ1-1, with 9 bases that match TRBD1. This CDR3 spans 14 amino acids. Trimming at V came to 0 bases and at J to 5 bases, leaving 1 base not matched to a gene.

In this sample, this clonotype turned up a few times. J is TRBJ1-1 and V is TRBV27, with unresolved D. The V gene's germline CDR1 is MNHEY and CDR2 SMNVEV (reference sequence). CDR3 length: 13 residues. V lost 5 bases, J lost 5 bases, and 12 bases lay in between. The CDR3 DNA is TGTGCCAGCAGTGTGGGTAGTAGGACTGAAGCTTTCTTT. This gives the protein CASSVGSRTEAFF.

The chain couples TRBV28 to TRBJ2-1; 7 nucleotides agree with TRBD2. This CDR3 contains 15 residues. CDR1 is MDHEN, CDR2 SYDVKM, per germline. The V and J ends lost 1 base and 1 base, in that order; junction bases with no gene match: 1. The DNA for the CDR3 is TGTGCCAGCAGTTTATACGGGGGGTCCTACAATGAGCAGTTCTTC. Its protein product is CASSLYGGSYNEQFF.

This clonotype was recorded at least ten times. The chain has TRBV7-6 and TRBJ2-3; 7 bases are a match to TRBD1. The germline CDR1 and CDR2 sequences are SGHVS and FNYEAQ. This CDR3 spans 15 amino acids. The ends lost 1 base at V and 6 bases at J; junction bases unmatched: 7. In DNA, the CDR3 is TGTGCCAGCAGCTTAGGCCCACAGGGGCGCGATACGCAGTATTTT. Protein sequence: CASSLGPQGRDTQYF.

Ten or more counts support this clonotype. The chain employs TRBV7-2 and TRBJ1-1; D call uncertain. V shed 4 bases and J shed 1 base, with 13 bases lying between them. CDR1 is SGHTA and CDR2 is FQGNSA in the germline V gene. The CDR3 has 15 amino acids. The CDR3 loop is CASSYFGRRNTEAFF. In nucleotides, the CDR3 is TGTGCCAGCAGCTATTTCGGGAGGAGGAACACTGAAGCTTTCTTT.

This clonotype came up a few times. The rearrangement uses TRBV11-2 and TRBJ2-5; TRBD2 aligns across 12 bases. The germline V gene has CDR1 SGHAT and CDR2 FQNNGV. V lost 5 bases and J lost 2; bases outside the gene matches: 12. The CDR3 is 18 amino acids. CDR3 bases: TGTGCCAGCAGCACCGGGACTAGCGGGCGAAGGGGACAAGAGACCCAGTACTTC. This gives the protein CASSTGTSGRRGQETQYF. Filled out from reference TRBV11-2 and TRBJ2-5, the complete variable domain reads EAGVAQSPRYKIIEKRQSVAFWCNPISGHATLYWYQQILGQGPKLLIQFQNNGVVDDSQLPKDRFSAERLKGVDSTLKIQPAKLEDSAVYLCASSTGTSGRRGQETQYFGPGTRLLVL.

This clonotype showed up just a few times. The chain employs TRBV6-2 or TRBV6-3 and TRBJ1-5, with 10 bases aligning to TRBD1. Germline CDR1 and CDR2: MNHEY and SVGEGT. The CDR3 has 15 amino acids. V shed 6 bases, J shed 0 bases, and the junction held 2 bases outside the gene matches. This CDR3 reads CASSDRGLSNQPQHF. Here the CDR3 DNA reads TGTGCCAGCAGCGACAGGGGGCTTAGCAATCAGCCCCAGCATTTT.